One and the same sample provided the 10 T cell receptor beta chains below, sequenced in a study of blood T cell repertoires in COVID-19. Sequenced by immunoSEQ multiplex PCR; TCRdb stores in-frame clones only, minus some. The sample consists of about 75,000 clones, roughly 78% of them appearing once. The sample consisted of peripheral blood. Receptor source: a woman of 80 years or more with active or convalescent COVID-19.

The chain recombines TRBV29-1 with TRBJ2-5; possible D gene TRBD1, 6 bases. V was pared by 4 bases and J by 5 bases, with 11 bases between. The CDR3 runs to 12 residues. In germline, CDR1 is SQVTM, CDR2 ANQGSEA. CDR3 DNA sequence: TGCAGCGTTGCTGGGGGCGGGGAGACCCAGTACTTC. Amino acid sequence: CSVAGGGETQYF. Full variable domain (remainder filled in from reference TRBV29-1 and TRBJ2-5): SAVISQKPSRDICQRGTSLTIQCQVDSQVTMMFWYRQQPGQSLTLIATANQGSEATYESGFVIDKFPISRPNLTFSTLTVSNMSPEDSSIYLCSVAGGGETQYFGPGTRLLVL.

The rearrangement joins TRBV5-1 to TRBJ2-1; D is undetermined. The length of the CDR3 is 17 residues. With 0 bases removed from V and 0 bases from J, the gap between germline ends came to 13 bases. Germline lookup yields CDR1 SGHRS and CDR2 YFSETQ. The CDR3 here is CASSLVGSTYSYNEQFF. As DNA, the CDR3 is TGCGCCAGCAGCTTGGTGGGCAGCACTTACTCCTACAATGAGCAGTTCTTC.

The genes are TRBV3-1 (or the pseudogene TRBV3-2) and TRBJ2-1, with a possible D match to TRBD1 (6 bases). V dropped 3 bases and J dropped 6 bases, with 18 bases sitting between them. Looked up from germline, CDR1 is LGHDT and CDR2 is YNNKEL (reference sequence). The CDR3 extends over 16 amino acids. The CDR3 DNA reads TGTGCCAGCAGCCAGTCGACAGGCCCGAGGCGCAATGAGCAGTTCTTC. This translates into CASSQSTGPRRNEQFF.

This CDR3 is CASSLGGHNEQFF. Written as DNA, the CDR3 is TGTGCCAGCTCCCTGGGGGGTCACAATGAGCAGTTCTTC. The genes are TRBV12-3 or TRBV12-4 and TRBJ2-1, with TRBD2 as a possible D gene (6 bases). The CDR3 totals 13 residues. Between the trimmed V and J ends, which lost 8 bases and 5 bases, there was a span of 13 bases.

This clone was detected only a few times. This sequence joins TRBV29-1 and TRBJ2-1; 7 nucleotides line up with TRBD1. This CDR3 is 11 amino acids long. V dropped 7 bases and J dropped 15; count of bases not matched to a gene: 12. In germline, CDR1 is SQVTM, CDR2 ANQGSEA. Here the CDR3 DNA reads TGCAGCGGTCAACACGACAGGGTTCGGTTCTTC. Protein: CSGQHDRVRFF.

This chain joins TRBV25-1 and TRBJ1-4; 11 bases line up with TRBD1. CDR1 and CDR2 (germline): MGHDK, SYGVNS. The trim removed 3 bases at V and 5 bases at J, leaving 8 bases unmatched. The CDR3 is 17 residues long. The CDR3 DNA is TGTGCCAGCAGTGAGAGGACAGGGGGCGCCCGGAATGAAAAACTGTTTTTT. Translated: CASSERTGGARNEKLFF. Combining the CDR3 with reference TRBV25-1 and TRBJ1-4 gives the whole variable domain EADIYQTPRYLVIGTGKKITLECSQTMGHDKMYWYQQDPGMELHLIHYSYGVNSTEKGDLSSESTVSRIRTEHFPLTLESARPSHTSQYLCASSERTGGARNEKLFFGSGTQLSVL.

The V call is TRBV7-6, the J call TRBJ2-1, with 11 bases that match TRBD2. CDR3 size: 20 residues. Germline V gene sequence: CDR1 SGHVS, CDR2 FNYEAQ. V lost 2 bases and J lost 1; bases outside the gene matches: 13. CDR3 residues: CASSLSGIAGGTKSYNEQFF. The CDR3 coding sequence is TGTGCCAGCAGCTTATCTGGGATAGCGGGGGGGACAAAGTCCTACAATGAGCAGTTCTTC.

This clone has more than one count but fewer than ten. The gene calls are TRBV5-1 and TRBJ2-1; 16 nucleotides match TRBD2. The CDR3 totals 17 residues. From germline, CDR1 is SGHRS and CDR2 YFSETQ. V trimming: 4 bases; J trimming: 8 bases; junction bases outside the gene matches: 9. This CDR3 reads CASSQGTSGRGVDEQFF. The CDR3 DNA reads TGCGCCAGCAGCCAAGGGACTAGCGGGAGGGGGGTCGATGAGCAGTTCTTC.

The rearrangement joins TRBV30 to TRBJ2-4; 10 nucleotides agree with TRBD1. Unmatched junction bases numbered 4, after V lost 3 bases and J lost 2 bases. The germline gives CDR1 GTSNPN, CDR2 SVGIG (reference sequence). CDR3 length: 15 amino acids. The CDR3 sequence is CAWRGTGESKNIQYF. CDR3 in DNA: TGTGCCTGGAGGGGGACAGGGGAATCCAAAAACATTCAGTACTTC.

The chain recombines TRBV7-2 with TRBJ2-7, with a weak D call TRBD1 (6 bases). From germline, CDR1 is SGHTA and CDR2 FQGNSA. V lost 2 bases and J 2 bases, leaving 10 bases between the germline ends. The CDR3 is made up of 14 amino acids. The CDR3 protein is CASSLTRTAYEQYF. CDR3 coding DNA: TGTGCCAGCAGCTTAACTCGGACAGCCTACGAGCAGTACTTC.